Listed below are T cell receptor beta chains from one sample, sequenced in a study of cytomegalovirus exposure and HLA in healthy donors. Libraries were prepared by immunoSEQ multiplex PCR; TCRdb keeps only in-frame clonotypes and omits some of them. Of about 140,000 clones in the sample, about 80% were seen once. Material: PBMCs. These receptors were collected from a female donor in good health and CMV-seronegative. CDR3s include the opening cysteine and the closing phenylalanine or tryptophan. The order of the fields is clone size, V gene, D gene, J gene, CDR3 protein, CDR3 DNA. A D gene is named only where the DNA matches it firmly. Rows may omit the clone size; those that give it use once, few, many or a size class.

clone size: -
V gene: TRBV6-5
D gene: -
J gene: TRBJ1-5
CDR3 protein: CASSSGGTNQPQHF
CDR3 DNA: TGTGCCAGCAGTTCCGGGGGTACCAATCAGCCCCAGCATTTT

clone size: -
V gene: TRBV7-6
D gene: TRBD1
J gene: TRBJ1-2
CDR3 protein: CASSLFDRANYGYTF
CDR3 DNA: TGTGCCAGCAGCTTGTTTGACAGGGCTAACTATGGCTACACCTTC

clone size: -
V gene: TRBV5-4
D gene: TRBD2
J gene: TRBJ2-1
CDR3 protein: CASSSTASSGRAGNEQFF
CDR3 DNA: TGTGCCAGCAGCTCGACGGCCTCAAGCGGGAGGGCCGGGAATGAGCAGTTCTTC

clone size: -
V gene: TRBV7-2
D gene: -
J gene: TRBJ2-3
CDR3 protein: CASSKRQSGTSTDTQYF
CDR3 DNA: TGTGCCAGCAGCAAACGACAAAGCGGAACTAGCACAGATACGCAGTATTTT

clone size: -
V gene: TRBV30
D gene: -
J gene: TRBJ1-1
CDR3 protein: CAWSVRGARAEAFF
CDR3 DNA: TGTGCCTGGAGTGTACGGGGGGCGCGCGCTGAAGCTTTCTTT

clone size: few
V gene: TRBV19
D gene: TRBD2
J gene: TRBJ2-3
CDR3 protein: CASSTPSGGGDTQYF
CDR3 DNA: TGTGCCAGTAGTACCCCTAGCGGGGGAGGAGATACGCAGTATTTT

clone size: once
V gene: TRBV14
D gene: -
J gene: TRBJ1-6
CDR3 protein: CASSQGRFGSSPLHF
CDR3 DNA: TGTGCCAGCAGCCAGGGCAGGTTTGGGTCTTCACCCCTCCACTTT

clone size: once
V gene: TRBV7-2
D gene: -
J gene: TRBJ2-1
CDR3 protein: CASSLVSYSRDEQFF
CDR3 DNA: TGTGCCAGCAGCTTAGTTAGCTACTCCCGTGATGAGCAGTTCTTC

clone size: -
V gene: TRBV5-4
D gene: -
J gene: TRBJ2-3
CDR3 protein: CASSLLTDTQYF
CDR3 DNA: TGTGCCAGCAGCTTGCTCACAGATACGCAGTATTTT

clone size: -
V gene: TRBV7-2
D gene: TRBD1
J gene: TRBJ2-7
CDR3 protein: CASSLPPGQGIYEQYF
CDR3 DNA: TGTGCCAGCAGCTTGCCCCCCGGACAGGGTATCTACGAGCAGTACTTC

clone size: -
V gene: TRBV28
D gene: TRBD2
J gene: TRBJ2-7
CDR3 protein: CASSPPGGGYEQYF
CDR3 DNA: TGTGCCAGCAGTCCCCCGGGGGGAGGGTACGAGCAGTACTTC

clone size: -
V gene: TRBV5-8
D gene: TRBD2
J gene: TRBJ2-5
CDR3 protein: CASSPIGLAEETQYF
CDR3 DNA: TGTGCCAGCAGCCCCATCGGACTAGCAGAAGAGACCCAGTACTTC

clone size: -
V gene: TRBV19
D gene: TRBD2
J gene: TRBJ2-3
CDR3 protein: CASSPSGLAGVRDTQYF
CDR3 DNA: TGTGCCAGTAGTCCGTCGGGACTAGCGGGAGTTAGAGATACGCAGTATTTT

clone size: -
V gene: TRBV30
D gene: -
J gene: TRBJ1-4
CDR3 protein: CAWSEGTPWRANEKLFF
CDR3 DNA: TGTGCCTGGAGTGAGGGGACACCCTGGCGGGCTAATGAAAAACTGTTTTTT

clone size: few
V gene: TRBV4-3
D gene: TRBD1
J gene: TRBJ2-7
CDR3 protein: CASSQRQGADEQYF
CDR3 DNA: TGCGCCAGCAGCCAACGACAGGGGGCGGACGAGCAGTACTTC

clone size: -
V gene: TRBV5-6
D gene: TRBD1
J gene: TRBJ1-2
CDR3 protein: CASSLWTGEGTNYGYTF
CDR3 DNA: TGTGCCAGCAGCTTGTGGACAGGGGAGGGGACTAACTATGGCTACACCTTC